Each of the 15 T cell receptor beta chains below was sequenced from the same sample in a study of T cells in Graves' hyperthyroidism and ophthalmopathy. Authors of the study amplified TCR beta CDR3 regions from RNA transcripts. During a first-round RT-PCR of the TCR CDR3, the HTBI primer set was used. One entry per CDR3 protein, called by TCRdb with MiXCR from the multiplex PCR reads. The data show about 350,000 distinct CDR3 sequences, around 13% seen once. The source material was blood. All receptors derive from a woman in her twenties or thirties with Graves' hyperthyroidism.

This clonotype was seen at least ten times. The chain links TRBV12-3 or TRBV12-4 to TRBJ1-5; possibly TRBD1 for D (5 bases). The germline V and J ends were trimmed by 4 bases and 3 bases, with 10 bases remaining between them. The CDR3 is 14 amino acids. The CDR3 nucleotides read TGTGCCAGCAGTTCCTCAGGGAACAATCAGCCCCAGCATTTT. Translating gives CASSSSGNNQPQHF.

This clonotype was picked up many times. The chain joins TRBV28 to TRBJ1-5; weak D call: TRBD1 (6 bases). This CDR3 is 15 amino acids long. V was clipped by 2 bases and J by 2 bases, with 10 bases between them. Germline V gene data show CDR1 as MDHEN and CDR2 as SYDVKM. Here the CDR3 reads CASSLRGAGNQPQHF. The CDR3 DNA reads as TGTGCCAGCAGTTTAAGGGGGGCCGGCAATCAGCCCCAGCATTTT.

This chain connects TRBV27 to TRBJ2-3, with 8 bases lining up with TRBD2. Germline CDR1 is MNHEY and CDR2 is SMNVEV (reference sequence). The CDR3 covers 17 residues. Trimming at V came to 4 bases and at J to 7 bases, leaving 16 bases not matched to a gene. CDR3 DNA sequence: TGTGCCAGCAGTTCCGGACGCCAGTGGACTAGCACCAATACGCAGTATTTT. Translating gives CASSSGRQWTSTNTQYF.

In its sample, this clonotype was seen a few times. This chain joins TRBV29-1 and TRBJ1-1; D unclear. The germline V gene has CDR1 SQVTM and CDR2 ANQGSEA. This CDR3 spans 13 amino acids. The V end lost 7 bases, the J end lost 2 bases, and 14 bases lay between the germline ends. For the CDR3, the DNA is TGCAGCGGGACGGACGGGAGAAACACTGAAGCTTTCTTT. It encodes CSGTDGRNTEAFF. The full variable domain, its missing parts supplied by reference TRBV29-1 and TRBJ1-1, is SAVISQKPSRDICQRGTSLTIQCQVDSQVTMMFWYRQQPGQSLTLIATANQGSEATYESGFVIDKFPISRPNLTFSTLTVSNMSPEDSSIYLCSGTDGRNTEAFFGQGTRLTVV.

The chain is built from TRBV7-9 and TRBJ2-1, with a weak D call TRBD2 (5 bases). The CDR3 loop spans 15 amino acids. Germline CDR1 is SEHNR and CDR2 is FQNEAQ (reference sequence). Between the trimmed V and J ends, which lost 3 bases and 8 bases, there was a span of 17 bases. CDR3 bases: TGTGCCAGCAGCTTTCTAGCCGGAGGAGGCGATGAGCAGTTCTTC. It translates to CASSFLAGGGDEQFF.

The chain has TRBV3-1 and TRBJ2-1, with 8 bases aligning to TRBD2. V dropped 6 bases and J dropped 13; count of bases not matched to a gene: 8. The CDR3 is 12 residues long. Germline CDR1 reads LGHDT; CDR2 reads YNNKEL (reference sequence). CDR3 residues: CASSPSGRGQFF. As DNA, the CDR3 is TGTGCCAGCAGTCCCAGCGGGAGAGGTCAGTTCTTC.

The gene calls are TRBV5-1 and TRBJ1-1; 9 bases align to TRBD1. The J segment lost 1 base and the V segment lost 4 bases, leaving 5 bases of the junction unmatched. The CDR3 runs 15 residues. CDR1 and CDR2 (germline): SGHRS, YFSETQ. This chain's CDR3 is CASSRQGGPNTEAFF. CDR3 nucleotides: TGCGCCAGCAGCAGACAGGGGGGACCGAACACTGAAGCTTTCTTT.

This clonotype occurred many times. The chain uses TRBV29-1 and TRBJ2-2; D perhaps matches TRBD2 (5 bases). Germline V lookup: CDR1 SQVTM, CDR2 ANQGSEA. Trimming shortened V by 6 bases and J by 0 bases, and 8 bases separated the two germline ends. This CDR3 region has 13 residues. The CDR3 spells CSVAGTNTGELFF. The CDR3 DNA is TGCAGCGTGGCGGGTACGAACACCGGGGAGCTGTTTTTT.

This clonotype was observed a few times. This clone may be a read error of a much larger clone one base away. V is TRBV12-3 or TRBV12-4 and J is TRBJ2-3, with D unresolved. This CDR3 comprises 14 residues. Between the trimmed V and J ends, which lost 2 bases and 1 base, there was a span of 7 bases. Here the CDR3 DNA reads TGTGCCAGCAGTTTATGGCTCCGCACAGATACGCAGTATTTT. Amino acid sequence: CASSLWLRTDTQYF.

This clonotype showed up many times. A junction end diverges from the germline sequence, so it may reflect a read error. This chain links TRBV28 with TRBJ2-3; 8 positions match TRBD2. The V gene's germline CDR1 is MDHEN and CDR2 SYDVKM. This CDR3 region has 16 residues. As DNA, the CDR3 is TGTGCCAGCAGTCAAGCGGGGAGGACTAGCAAAGATACGCAGTATTTT. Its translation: CASSQAGRTSKDTQYF.

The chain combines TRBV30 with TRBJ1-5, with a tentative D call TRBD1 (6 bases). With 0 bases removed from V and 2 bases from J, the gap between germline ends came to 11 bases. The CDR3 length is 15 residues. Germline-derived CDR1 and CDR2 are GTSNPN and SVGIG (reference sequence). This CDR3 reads CAWSVRSGGNQPQHF. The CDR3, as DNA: TGTGCCTGGAGTGTACGGTCAGGGGGCAATCAGCCCCAGCATTTT.

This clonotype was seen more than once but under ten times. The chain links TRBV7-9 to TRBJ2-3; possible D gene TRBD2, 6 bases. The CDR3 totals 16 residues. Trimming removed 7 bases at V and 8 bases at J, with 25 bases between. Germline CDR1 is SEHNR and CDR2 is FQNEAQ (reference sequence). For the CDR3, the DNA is TGTGCCAGCACCCCGCCGGGGACTCGTTTTGGCAGTACGCAGTATTTT. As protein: CASTPPGTRFGSTQYF.

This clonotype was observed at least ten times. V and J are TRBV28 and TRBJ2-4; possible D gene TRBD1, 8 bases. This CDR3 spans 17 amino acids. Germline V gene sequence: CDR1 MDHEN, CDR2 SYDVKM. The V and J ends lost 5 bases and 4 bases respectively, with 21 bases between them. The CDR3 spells CASSPWTGREGKNIQYF. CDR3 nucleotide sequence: TGTGCCAGCAGTCCATGGACAGGGAGGGAGGGGAAAAACATTCAGTACTTC.

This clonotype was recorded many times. For the CDR3, the DNA is TGTGCCAGCAGTTTGAGCATCACAGATACGCAGTATTTT. It codes for CASSLSITDTQYF. The gene calls are TRBV28 and TRBJ2-3; D is unclear. This CDR3 spans 13 amino acids. Germline values: CDR1 MDHEN, CDR2 SYDVKM. V was cut by 3 bases and J by 2 bases, with 6 bases left in between.

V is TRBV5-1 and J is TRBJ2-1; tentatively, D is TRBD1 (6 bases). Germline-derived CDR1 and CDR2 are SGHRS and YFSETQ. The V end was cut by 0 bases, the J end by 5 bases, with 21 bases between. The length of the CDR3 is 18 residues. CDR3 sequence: CASSLAPSHRETDNEQFF. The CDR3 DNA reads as TGCGCCAGCAGCTTGGCCCCGTCACACAGGGAGACCGACAATGAGCAGTTCTTC.